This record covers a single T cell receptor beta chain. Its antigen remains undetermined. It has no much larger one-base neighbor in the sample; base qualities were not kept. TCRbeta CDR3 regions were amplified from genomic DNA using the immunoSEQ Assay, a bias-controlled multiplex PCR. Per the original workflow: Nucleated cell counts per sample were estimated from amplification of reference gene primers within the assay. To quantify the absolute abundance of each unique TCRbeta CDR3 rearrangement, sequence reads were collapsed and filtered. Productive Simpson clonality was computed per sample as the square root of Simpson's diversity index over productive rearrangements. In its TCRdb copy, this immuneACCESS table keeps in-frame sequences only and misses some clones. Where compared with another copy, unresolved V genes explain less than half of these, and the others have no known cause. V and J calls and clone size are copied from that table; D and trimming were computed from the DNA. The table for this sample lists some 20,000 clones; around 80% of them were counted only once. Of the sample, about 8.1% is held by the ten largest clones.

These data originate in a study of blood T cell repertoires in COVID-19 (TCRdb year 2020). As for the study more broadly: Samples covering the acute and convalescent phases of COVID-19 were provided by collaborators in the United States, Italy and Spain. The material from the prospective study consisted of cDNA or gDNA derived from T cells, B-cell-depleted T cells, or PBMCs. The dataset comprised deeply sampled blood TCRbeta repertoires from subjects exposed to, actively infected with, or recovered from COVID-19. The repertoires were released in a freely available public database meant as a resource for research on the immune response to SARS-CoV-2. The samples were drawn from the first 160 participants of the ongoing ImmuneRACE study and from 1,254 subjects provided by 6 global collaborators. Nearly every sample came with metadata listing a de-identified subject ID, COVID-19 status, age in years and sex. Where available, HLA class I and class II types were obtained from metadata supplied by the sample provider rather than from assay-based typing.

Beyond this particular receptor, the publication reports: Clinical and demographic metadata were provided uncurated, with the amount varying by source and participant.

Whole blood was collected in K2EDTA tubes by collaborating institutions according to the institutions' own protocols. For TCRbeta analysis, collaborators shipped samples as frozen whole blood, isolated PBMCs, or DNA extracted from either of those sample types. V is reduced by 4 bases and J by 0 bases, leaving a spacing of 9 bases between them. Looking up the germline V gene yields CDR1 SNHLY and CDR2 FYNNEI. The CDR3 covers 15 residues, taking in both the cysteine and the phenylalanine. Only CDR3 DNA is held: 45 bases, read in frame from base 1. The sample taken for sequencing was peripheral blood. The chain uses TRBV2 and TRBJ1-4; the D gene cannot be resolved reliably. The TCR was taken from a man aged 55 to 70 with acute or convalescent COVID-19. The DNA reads TGTGCCAGCAGTGCTAGACGGCCAACTAATGAAAAACTGTTTTTT. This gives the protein CASSARRPTNEKLFF.